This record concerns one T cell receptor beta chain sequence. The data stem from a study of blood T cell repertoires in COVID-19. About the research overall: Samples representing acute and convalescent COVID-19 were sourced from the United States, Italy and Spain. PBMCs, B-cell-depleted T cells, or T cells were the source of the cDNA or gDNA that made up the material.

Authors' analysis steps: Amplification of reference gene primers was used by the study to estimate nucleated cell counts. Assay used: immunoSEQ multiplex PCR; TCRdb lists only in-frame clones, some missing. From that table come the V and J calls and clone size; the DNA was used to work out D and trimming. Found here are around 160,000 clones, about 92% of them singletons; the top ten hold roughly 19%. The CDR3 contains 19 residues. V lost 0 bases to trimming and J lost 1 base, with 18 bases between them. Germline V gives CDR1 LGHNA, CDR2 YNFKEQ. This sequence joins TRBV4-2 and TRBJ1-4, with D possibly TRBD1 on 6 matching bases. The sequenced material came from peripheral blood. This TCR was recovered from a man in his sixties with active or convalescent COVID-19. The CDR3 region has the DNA TGTGCCAGCAGCCAAGATCGGGTCCCCAGGGGCCAAACTAATGAAAAACTGTTTTTT. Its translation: CASSQDRVPRGQTNEKLFF.